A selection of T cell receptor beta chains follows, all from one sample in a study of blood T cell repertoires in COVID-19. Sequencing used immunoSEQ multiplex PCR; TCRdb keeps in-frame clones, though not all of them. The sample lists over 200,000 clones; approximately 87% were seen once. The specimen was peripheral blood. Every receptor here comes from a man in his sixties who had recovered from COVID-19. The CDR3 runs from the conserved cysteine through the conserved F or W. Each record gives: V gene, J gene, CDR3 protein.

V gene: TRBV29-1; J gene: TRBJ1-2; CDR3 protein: CSVYITGSNYGYTF
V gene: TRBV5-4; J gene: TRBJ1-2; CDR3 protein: CASSSAGDRGVGGYTF
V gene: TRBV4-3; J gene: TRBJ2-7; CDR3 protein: CASSSILGDRFDEQYF
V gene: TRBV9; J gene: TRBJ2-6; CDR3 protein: CASSVDNPGTGVGANVLTF
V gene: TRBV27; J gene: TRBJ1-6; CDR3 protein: CASSSRDRGIKRRDSPLHF
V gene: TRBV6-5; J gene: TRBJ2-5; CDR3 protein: CASSSRGQTEQETQYF
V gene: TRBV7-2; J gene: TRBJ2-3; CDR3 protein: CASSLTIDTQYF
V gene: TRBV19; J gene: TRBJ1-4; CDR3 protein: CASSPHVGTSFLRATNEKLFF
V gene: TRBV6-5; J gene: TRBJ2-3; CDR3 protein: CASSSLGGLKDTQYF
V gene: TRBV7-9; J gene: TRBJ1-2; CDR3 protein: CASSLDGTGGFYGYTF
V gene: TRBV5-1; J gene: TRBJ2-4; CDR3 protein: CASSVGSTGYVNIQYF
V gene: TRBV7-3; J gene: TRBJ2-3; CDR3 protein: CASSQAGGSTDTQYF
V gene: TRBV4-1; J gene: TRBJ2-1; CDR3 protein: CASSHSRGEYNEQFF
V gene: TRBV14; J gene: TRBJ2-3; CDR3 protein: CASAKEVGPDTQYF
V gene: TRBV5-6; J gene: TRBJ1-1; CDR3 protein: CASIDRGRTEAFF
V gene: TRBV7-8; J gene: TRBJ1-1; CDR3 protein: CASSLGIRGGLEEAFF
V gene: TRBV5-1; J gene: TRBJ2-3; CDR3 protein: CASSSGGGDTQYF
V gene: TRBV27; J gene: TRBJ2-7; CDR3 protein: CASSFGDGTYEQYF
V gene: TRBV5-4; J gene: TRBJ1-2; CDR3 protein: CASSLALSGYGYTF
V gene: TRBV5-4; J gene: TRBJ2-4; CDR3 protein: CASSLEGQGWHIQYF
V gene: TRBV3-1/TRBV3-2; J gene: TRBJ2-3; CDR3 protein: CASSQGLAGPTDTQYF
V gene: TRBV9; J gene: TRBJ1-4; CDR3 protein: CASSVRLDEKLFF
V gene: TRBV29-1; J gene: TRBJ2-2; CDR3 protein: CSAGGASSTGELFF
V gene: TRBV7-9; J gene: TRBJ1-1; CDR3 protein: CASSASGVGTEAFF
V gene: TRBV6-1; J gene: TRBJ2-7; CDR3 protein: CASSERTESYEQYF
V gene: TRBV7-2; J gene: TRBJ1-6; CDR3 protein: CASSLQGPNSPLHF
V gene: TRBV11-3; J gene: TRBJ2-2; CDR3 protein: CASSLELGGVTGELFF
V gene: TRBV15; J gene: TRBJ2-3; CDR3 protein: CATSRDAAKHTDTQYF
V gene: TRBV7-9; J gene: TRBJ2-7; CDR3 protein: CASSPPGQEPYEQYF
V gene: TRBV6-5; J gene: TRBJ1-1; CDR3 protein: CASSYWGLNTEAFF
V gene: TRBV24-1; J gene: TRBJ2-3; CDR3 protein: CATSDPSGGGTDTQYF
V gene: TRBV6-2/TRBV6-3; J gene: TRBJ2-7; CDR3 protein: CASSQGWEQYF
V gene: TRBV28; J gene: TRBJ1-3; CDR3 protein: CASLPLKGQGRGNTIYF
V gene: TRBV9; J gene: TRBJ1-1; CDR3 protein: CASSLDGQRNTEAFF
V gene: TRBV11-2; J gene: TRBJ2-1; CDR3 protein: CASSFAGDNEQFF
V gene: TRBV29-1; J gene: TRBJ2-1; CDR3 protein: CSGGQVNEQFF
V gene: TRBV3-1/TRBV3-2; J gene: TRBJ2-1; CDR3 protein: CASSQSWSRGEQFF
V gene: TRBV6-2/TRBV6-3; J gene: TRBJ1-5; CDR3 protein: CASSGQAGQPQHF
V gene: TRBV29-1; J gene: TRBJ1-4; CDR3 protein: CSVEGTGTNEKLFF
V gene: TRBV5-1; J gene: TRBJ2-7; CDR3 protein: CASSLRAAGTTSEQYF
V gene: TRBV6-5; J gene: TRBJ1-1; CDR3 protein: CASSLQGRGTEAFF
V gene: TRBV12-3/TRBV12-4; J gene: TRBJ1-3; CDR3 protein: CASSAASGNTIYF
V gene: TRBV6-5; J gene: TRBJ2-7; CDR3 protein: CASASGQGVSEQYF
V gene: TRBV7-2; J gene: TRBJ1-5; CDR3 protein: CASSLNQGGNSNQPQHF
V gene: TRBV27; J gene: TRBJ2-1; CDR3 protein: CASSLSRPLGRSSYNEQFF
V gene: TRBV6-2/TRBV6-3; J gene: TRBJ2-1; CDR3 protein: CASSETAIYNEQFF
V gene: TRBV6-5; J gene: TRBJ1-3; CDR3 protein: CASSYRGRYSGNTIYF
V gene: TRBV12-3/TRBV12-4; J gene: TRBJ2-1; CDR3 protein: CASSLGKNNEQFF
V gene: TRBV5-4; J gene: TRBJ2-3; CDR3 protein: CASSLQVAGATDTQYF
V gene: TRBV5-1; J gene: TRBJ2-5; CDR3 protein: CASSPGLAGQQYF
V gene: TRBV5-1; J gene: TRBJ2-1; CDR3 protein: CASSLAEVTGSYNEQFF
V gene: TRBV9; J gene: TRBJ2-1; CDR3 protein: CASSPRDRRFTNEQFF
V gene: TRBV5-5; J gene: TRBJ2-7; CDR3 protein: CASSFRQVLGDEQYF
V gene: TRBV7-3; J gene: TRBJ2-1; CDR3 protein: CASSASANSYNEQFF
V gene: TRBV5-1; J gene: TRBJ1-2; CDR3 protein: CASSLGTVITYGYTF
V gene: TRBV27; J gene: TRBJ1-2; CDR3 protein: CASSLSFSYGYTF
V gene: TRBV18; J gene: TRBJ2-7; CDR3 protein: CASSHSRTYEQYF
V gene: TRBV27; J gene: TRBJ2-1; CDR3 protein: CASSLRTSGNEQFF
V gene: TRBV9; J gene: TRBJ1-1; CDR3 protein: CASSVAGGLRNTEAFF
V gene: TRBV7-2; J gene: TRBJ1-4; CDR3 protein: CASSPQFGGGDEKLFF